This T cell receptor (beta chain) was recorded in a study of blood T cell repertoires in COVID-19. Germline lookup yields CDR1 SGHRS and CDR2 YFSETQ. The CDR3 has 13 amino acids. The V end lost 3 bases, the J end lost 2 bases, and 8 bases lay between the germline ends. Recovery meant two consecutive negative NP/OP PCR tests, professional clearance, or resolved symptoms. The table came from immunoSEQ multiplex PCR; TCRdb's copy has only in-frame clones and leaves some out. The profile shows around 300,000 clones, approximately 89% of them singletons. The rearrangement uses TRBV5-1 and TRBJ1-2, with D hard to call. This sequence was found in a woman aged 55-70 years who had recovered from COVID-19. The sequenced material came from PBMCs or T cells enriched from blood (not recorded which). The DNA of the CDR3 is TGCGCCAGCAGCTACGGGTACAACTATGGCTACACCTTC. This codes for CASSYGYNYGYTF.